A single sample is the source of the 7 T cell receptor beta chains below, sequenced in a study of shared clonotypes between healthy human individuals. Here immunoSEQ multiplex PCR was the method, and the copy in TCRdb shows in-frame clones only, minus some. The data hold nearly 1,000,000 clones, with 76% observed a single time. Sequences were obtained from memory CD4+ T cells sorted from blood. Stated subset: CD45RA-negative fraction. Receptor source: a man aged 18 to 30 in good health.

The chain joins TRBV5-1 to TRBJ2-1; D call uncertain. CDR3 length equals 13 residues. The V gene's germline CDR1 is SGHRS and CDR2 YFSETQ. Trimming pared 3 bases from V and 8 bases from J, leaving 12 bases between. DNA for the CDR3: TGCGCCAGCAGCTACGAGCCTGCCTATGAGCAGTTCTTC. Residues: CASSYEPAYEQFF.

The gene calls are TRBV14 and TRBJ1-6, with D tentatively TRBD1 (6 bases). V gave up 1 base and J gave up 10 bases, with 14 bases separating them. Germline assignment: CDR1 SGHDN and CDR2 FVKESK. The CDR3 totals 15 residues. The CDR3 DNA reads TGTGCCAGCAGCCAAGTCACCGGGGGCGGCTCACCCCTCCACTTT. Translated, it gives CASSQVTGGGSPLHF.

CDR3 nucleotide sequence: TGTGCCAGCAGTGAAGGACAGGGGAGCACTGAAGCTTTCTTT. Translation: CASSEGQGSTEAFF. The chain carries TRBV6-1 and TRBJ1-1, with 8 bases identical to TRBD1. The germline V gene has CDR1 MNHNS and CDR2 SASEGT. The length of the CDR3 is 14 residues. Losses at the gene ends were 1 base for V and 4 bases for J; bases not matched to a gene: 2.

The chain uses TRBV11-2 and TRBJ2-1, with D tentatively TRBD1 (5 bases). V was shortened by 5 bases and J by 0 bases, with 23 bases between the two germline ends. This CDR3 has 19 residues. Germline V CDR1 and CDR2: SGHAT, FQNNGV. CDR3 sequence (DNA): TGTGCCAGCAGCCCGCTGGACATCCGAAGGGTGAGCTCCTACAATGAGCAGTTCTTC. This translates into CASSPLDIRRVSSYNEQFF.

This clone was counted only a few times. V and J are TRBV7-6 and TRBJ1-1, with D possibly matching TRBD1 (6 bases). There are 16 residues in the CDR3. V shed 2 bases and J shed 3 bases, with 16 bases lying between them. Germline CDR1 is SGHVS and CDR2 is FNYEAQ. The CDR3 region has the DNA TGTGCCAGCAGCTTATTACAGGGTCGGGGGGACACTGAAGCTTTCTTT. Translated, it gives CASSLLQGRGDTEAFF. Drawing the rest from reference TRBV7-6 and TRBJ1-1, the complete variable domain is GAGVSQSPRYKVTKRGQDVALRCDPISGHVSLYWYRQALGQGPEFLTYFNYEAQQDKSGLPNDRFSAERPEGSISTLTIQRTEQRDSAMYRCASSLLQGRGDTEAFFGQGTRLTVV.

The CDR3 loop reads CASGPDYQETQYF. The CDR3 DNA reads as TGTGCTAGTGGGCCCGACTACCAAGAGACCCAGTACTTC. This rearrangement joins TRBV12-5 to TRBJ2-5, with D uncertain. From germline, CDR1 is LGHNT and CDR2 FRNRAP. V was clipped by 6 bases and J by 0 bases, with 8 bases between them. The CDR3 has 13 residues.

As to this clone: Other nucleotide sequences from this sample produce the same CDR3. The chain employs TRBV5-1 and TRBJ2-5; D gene unclear. CDR1 and CDR2 from the germline V gene are SGHRS and YFSETQ. V lost 1 base and J 1 base, leaving 8 bases between the germline ends. This CDR3 has 14 residues. For the CDR3, the DNA is TGCGCCAGCAGCTTGAATGGGCCCCAAGAGACCCAGTACTTC. Translation gives CASSLNGPQETQYF.